This T cell receptor (beta chain) was sequenced during a study of blood T cells in healthy people across ages. Trimming cost V 6 bases and J 2 bases, with 16 bases left between them. CDR1 MNHNY and CDR2 SVGAGI come from the germline V gene (reference sequence). The CDR3 consists of 15 residues. The use of a sample-barcoded 5' primer and a J-beta primer mix characterized a second PCR of roughly 7 to 12 cycles. Unique molecular identifiers of 12 random nucleotides labeled each cDNA. TCRdb processed the 5' RACE reads anew with MiXCR; each CDR3 protein has one entry. The table records about 680,000 distinct CDR3 sequences, about half of them present only once. The study recruited healthy Caucasian donors from Russia who were aged roughly 6 to 90.

The sample taken for sequencing was blood. The chain couples TRBV6-6 to TRBJ2-5, with a tentative D call TRBD2 (6 bases). The clonotype originates from a woman in her sixties in good health. In DNA form, the CDR3 reads TGTGCCAGCAGATTTGCCGTTCGGGGGCAAGAGACCCAGTACTTC. This encodes CASRFAVRGQETQYF.